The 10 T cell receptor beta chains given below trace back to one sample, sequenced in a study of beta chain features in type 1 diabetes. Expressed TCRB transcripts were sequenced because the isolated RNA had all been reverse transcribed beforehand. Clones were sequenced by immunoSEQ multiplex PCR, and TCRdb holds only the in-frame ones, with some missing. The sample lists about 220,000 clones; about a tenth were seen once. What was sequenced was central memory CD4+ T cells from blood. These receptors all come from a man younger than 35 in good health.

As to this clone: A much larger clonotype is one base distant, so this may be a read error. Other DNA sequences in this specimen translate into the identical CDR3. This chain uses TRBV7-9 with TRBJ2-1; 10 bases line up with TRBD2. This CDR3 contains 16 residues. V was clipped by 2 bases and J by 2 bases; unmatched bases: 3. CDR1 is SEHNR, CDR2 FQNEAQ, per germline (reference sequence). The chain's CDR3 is CASSLWLAGAYNEQFF. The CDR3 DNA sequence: TGTGCCAGCAGCTTATGGCTAGCGGGGGCCTACAATGAGCAGTTCTTC.

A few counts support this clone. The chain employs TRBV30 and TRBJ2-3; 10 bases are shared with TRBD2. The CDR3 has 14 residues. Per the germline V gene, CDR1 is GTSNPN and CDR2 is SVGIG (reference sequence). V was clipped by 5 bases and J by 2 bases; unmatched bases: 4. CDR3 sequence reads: CAWGTSANTDTQYF. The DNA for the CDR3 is TGTGCCTGGGGGACTAGCGCAAACACAGATACGCAGTATTTT.

CDR3 in amino acids: CASSSRDRGLLTQYF. CDR3 nucleotide sequence: TGTGCCAGCAGCTCTAGGGACAGGGGGCTACTGACCCAGTACTTC. The gene calls are TRBV28 and TRBJ2-5; TRBD1 matches at 12 bases. The trim removed 6 bases at V and 7 bases at J, leaving 9 bases unmatched. The germline V gene has CDR1 MDHEN and CDR2 SYDVKM. The CDR3 loop spans 15 amino acids.

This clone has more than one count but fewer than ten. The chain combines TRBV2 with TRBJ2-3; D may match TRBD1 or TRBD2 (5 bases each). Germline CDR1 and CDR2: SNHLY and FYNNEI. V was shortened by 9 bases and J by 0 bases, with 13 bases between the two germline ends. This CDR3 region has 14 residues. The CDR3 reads CASGRQSSTDTQYF. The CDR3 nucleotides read TGTGCCAGTGGGAGACAGTCTAGCACAGATACGCAGTATTTT.

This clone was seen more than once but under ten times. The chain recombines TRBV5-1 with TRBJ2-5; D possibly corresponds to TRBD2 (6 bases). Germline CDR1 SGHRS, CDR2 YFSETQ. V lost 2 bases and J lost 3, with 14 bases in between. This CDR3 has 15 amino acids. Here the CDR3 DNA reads TGCGCCAGCAGCTTAATCGTCGAGCGGGAAGAGACCCAGTACTTC. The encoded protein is CASSLIVEREETQYF. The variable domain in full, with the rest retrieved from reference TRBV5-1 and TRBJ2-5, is KAGVTQTPRYLIKTRGQQVTLSCSPISGHRSVSWYQQTPGQGLQFLFEYFSETQRNKGNFPGRFSGRQFSNSRSEMNVSTLELGDSALYLCASSLIVEREETQYFGPGTRLLVL.

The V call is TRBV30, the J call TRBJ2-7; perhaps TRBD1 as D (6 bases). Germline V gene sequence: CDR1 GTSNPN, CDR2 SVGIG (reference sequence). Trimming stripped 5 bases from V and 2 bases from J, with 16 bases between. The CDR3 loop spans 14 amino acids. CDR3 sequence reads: CAWAHRAFPYEQYF. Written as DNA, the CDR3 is TGTGCCTGGGCCCACAGGGCATTCCCCTACGAGCAGTACTTC.

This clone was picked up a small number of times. CDR3 DNA sequence: TGTGCCAGCAGTGAATATTCGGGAGCCTACAATGAGCAGTTCTTC. It yields the protein CASSEYSGAYNEQFF. V usage is TRBV25-1 and J usage is TRBJ2-1, with a weak D call TRBD2 (6 bases). The ends were cut back, 0 bases at V and 2 bases at J, with 8 bases in the middle. This CDR3 spans 15 amino acids. Germline CDR1 reads MGHDK; CDR2 reads SYGVNS. Full variable domain (rest looked up from reference TRBV25-1 and TRBJ2-1): EADIYQTPRYLVIGTGKKITLECSQTMGHDKMYWYQQDPGMELHLIHYSYGVNSTEKGDLSSESTVSRIRTEHFPLTLESARPSHTSQYLCASSEYSGAYNEQFFGPGTRLTVL.

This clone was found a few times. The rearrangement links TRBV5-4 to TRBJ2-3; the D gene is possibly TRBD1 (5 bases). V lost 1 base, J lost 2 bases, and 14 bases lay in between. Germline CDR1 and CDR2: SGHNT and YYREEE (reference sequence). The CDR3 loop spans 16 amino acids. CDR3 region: CASSLMSTDLTDTQYF. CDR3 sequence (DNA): TGTGCCAGCAGCTTGATGTCGACAGACCTCACAGATACGCAGTATTTT.

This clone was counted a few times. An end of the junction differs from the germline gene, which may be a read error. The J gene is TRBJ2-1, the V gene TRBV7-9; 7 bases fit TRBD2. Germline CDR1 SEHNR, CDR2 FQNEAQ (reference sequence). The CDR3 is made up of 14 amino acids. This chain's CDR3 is CASSRNLAANEQFF. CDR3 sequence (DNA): TGCGCCAGCAGCCGGAACCTAGCGGCCAATGAGCAGTTCTTC.

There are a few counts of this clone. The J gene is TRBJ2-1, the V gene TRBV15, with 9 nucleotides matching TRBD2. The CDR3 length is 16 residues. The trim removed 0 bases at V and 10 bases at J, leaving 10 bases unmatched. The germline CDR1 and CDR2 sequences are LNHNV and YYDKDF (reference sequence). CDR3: CATSREDSGRSREQFF. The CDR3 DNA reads TGTGCCACCAGCAGAGAGGACAGCGGGAGGTCTAGAGAGCAGTTCTTC.